This is a list of T cell receptor beta chains from one sample in a study of blood T cells in healthy people across ages. TCRdb redid the calling of the 5' RACE reads with MiXCR, one entry per CDR3 protein. Of under 800,000 distinct CDR3 sequences in the sample, around 46% were seen once. The source material was blood. The receptor set was obtained from a woman aged 60-75 years in good health. CDR3s include the opening cysteine and the closing phenylalanine or tryptophan. A D gene is named only where the DNA matches it firmly. Only some rows state a clone size, as once, few, many or a class for expanded clones.

J | V | D | size | CDR3 | DNA
TRBJ2-3 | TRBV6-5 | NA | few | CANTLGSDTQYF | TGTGCCAACACACTGGGGTCAGATACGCAGTATTTT
TRBJ2-3 | TRBV24-1 | TRBD2 | few | CATSDPQGAVGTRGTDTQYF | TGTGCCACCAGTGATCCCCAAGGCGCGGTCGGGACTAGGGGCACAGATACGCAGTATTTT
TRBJ2-1 | TRBV3-1 | NA | NA | CASSSSLAPSYNEQFF | TGTGCCAGCAGTTCTAGCCTGGCCCCTTCCTACAATGAGCAGTTCTTC
TRBJ2-5 | TRBV28 | NA | NA | CASSSGWGQETQYF | TGTGCCAGCAGCTCCGGATGGGGGCAAGAGACCCAGTACTTC
TRBJ1-4 | TRBV5-1 | NA | few | CASGSSGEGGEKLFF | TGCGCCAGCGGATCCTCGGGGGAAGGAGGCGAAAAACTGTTTTTT
TRBJ1-1 | TRBV5-1 | NA | NA | CASSLGQPSAEAFF | TGCGCCAGCAGCTTGGGGCAGCCGAGCGCTGAAGCTTTCTTT
TRBJ2-2 | TRBV2 | NA | NA | CASRGQSYTGELFF | TGTGCCAGCAGAGGACAGTCATACACCGGGGAGCTGTTTTTT
TRBJ2-1 | TRBV7-3 | TRBD1 | few | CASSFYTGTGGYNEQFF | TGTGCCAGCAGCTTTTATACCGGGACAGGGGGTTACAATGAGCAGTTCTTC
TRBJ2-1 | TRBV9 | NA | NA | CASSVVGSRTYNEQFF | TGTGCCAGCAGCGTAGTTGGTAGCCGCACCTACAATGAGCAGTTCTTC
TRBJ2-5 | TRBV11-2 | NA | NA | CASSPELGRRQETQYF | TGTGCCAGCAGCCCTGAGTTAGGACGGCGACAAGAGACCCAGTACTTC
TRBJ2-1 | TRBV7-9 | NA | few | CASSLVRGEGDNEQFF | TGTGCCAGCAGCTTAGTGCGGGGCGAGGGCGACAATGAGCAGTTCTTC
TRBJ2-1 | TRBV6-2/TRBV6-3 | TRBD1 | few | CASSDPGQGAQEQFF | TGTGCCAGCAGTGACCCGGGACAGGGTGCACAAGAGCAGTTCTTC
TRBJ2-5 | TRBV5-1 | TRBD2 | few | CASGLAAQETQYF | TGCGCCAGTGGACTAGCGGCCCAAGAGACCCAGTACTTC
TRBJ2-7 | TRBV28 | TRBD1 | NA | CASSTRTGARYEQYF | TGTGCCAGCAGTACTCGGACAGGGGCGCGCTACGAGCAGTACTTC
TRBJ2-7 | TRBV11-3 | TRBD1 | NA | CASRSTGGEQYF | TGTGCCAGCAGGTCCACAGGGGGCGAGCAGTACTTC
TRBJ2-1 | TRBV29-1 | NA | many | CSVVWGSSYNEQFF | TGCAGCGTTGTTTGGGGGAGCTCCTACAATGAGCAGTTCTTC